These T cell receptor beta chains were read from a single sample in a study of blood T cell repertoires in COVID-19. Generated by immunoSEQ multiplex PCR, the TCRdb table keeps only in-frame clones and is missing some. The sample holds hundreds of thousands of clones, more than 85% seen once. What was sequenced was peripheral blood. These TCRs come from a man aged 40-49 years with acute or convalescent COVID-19. The CDR3 runs from the conserved cysteine through the conserved F or W. The D gene is left open where the match is weak. A row's size may be missing; if present it is once, few, many or a size class.

size,D,J,V,DNA,CDR3
NA,NA,TRBJ1-3,TRBV7-3,TGTGCCAGCAGCTTAGAGGGCCTCTCTGGAAACACCATATATTTT,CASSLEGLSGNTIYF
NA,TRBD1,TRBJ1-3,TRBV4-2,TGTGCCAGCAGTCTACAGGGGCCTGGAAACACCATATATTTT,CASSLQGPGNTIYF
NA,NA,TRBJ1-6,TRBV27,TGTGCCAGCTCTTTACGGGGGGGCGTTAATTCACCCCTCCACTTT,CASSLRGGVNSPLHF
NA,NA,TRBJ1-6,TRBV6-5,TGTGCCAGCAGTTACAGAGAACCTAATTCACCCCTCCACTTT,CASSYREPNSPLHF
NA,NA,TRBJ1-1,TRBV10-2,TGCGCCAGCAAAAGAGGTCGGGGTGTCACTGAAGCTTTCTTT,CASKRGRGVTEAFF
NA,TRBD1,TRBJ1-1,TRBV7-9,TGTGCCAGCAGCCTGCAACAGGGGCTTGGGGCTTTCTTT,CASSLQQGLGAFF
NA,TRBD2,TRBJ2-3,TRBV19,TGTGCCAGTAGTATACAATCAGCGGGGGGGCCATCAGATACGCAGTATTTT,CASSIQSAGGPSDTQYF
NA,NA,TRBJ1-4,TRBV29-1,TGCAGCGCCCGGGACACACTTAATGAAAAACTGTTTTTT,CSARDTLNEKLFF
once,TRBD1,TRBJ1-2,TRBV5-1,TGCGCCAGCAGCGCTCAGGGGGCAGGGGGTGGCTACACCTTC,CASSAQGAGGGYTF
NA,NA,TRBJ1-4,TRBV9,TGTGCCAGCAGCCCTGGACAGCTGATTGAAAAACTGTTTTTT,CASSPGQLIEKLFF
once,TRBD1,TRBJ1-4,TRBV9,TGTGCCAGCAGCGTAGAGGACAGGGTGTTTGAAAAACTGTTTTTT,CASSVEDRVFEKLFF
NA,TRBD1,TRBJ2-7,TRBV6-2/TRBV6-3,TGTGCCAGCAGTCAATACAGGGGAAGCGAGCAGTACTTC,CASSQYRGSEQYF
NA,TRBD1,TRBJ1-6,TRBV6-6,TGTGCCAGCAGTCGATCGATGGTGGCAGGGGGCATGAATTCACCCCTCCACTTT,CASSRSMVAGGMNSPLHF
NA,NA,TRBJ1-1,TRBV5-1,TGCGCCAGCAGCTTGGGCGGAACGGAGAGAGCTTTCTTT,CASSLGGTERAFF
NA,NA,TRBJ2-1,TRBV6-5,TGTGCCAGCAATCTTCAAGGGGTCCTACACAATGAGCAGTTCTTC,CASNLQGVLHNEQFF
NA,NA,TRBJ1-2,TRBV11-1,TGTGCCAGCAGCCTCCGGACTGGCGGGGGCTACACCTTC,CASSLRTGGGYTF
NA,TRBD1,TRBJ1-1,TRBV9,TGTGCCAGCAGCACCCGACAGGGAAGAGGCACTGAAGCTTTCTTT,CASSTRQGRGTEAFF
once,TRBD2,TRBJ2-1,TRBV24-1,TGTGCCACCAGTGATCCTGTACTAGCGGGGGCCTACAATGAGCAGTTCTTC,CATSDPVLAGAYNEQFF
once,NA,TRBJ1-6,TRBV6-4,TGTGCCAGCAGTGACTCGGGACTCCATAATTCACCCCTCCACTTT,CASSDSGLHNSPLHF
NA,NA,TRBJ2-7,TRBV6-1,TGTGCCAGCAGTGAAGCGCCGGGGGACGAGCAGTACTTC,CASSEAPGDEQYF
NA,NA,TRBJ1-3,TRBV5-4,TGTGCCAGCAGCCGCCCCGGGACAAACTCTGGAAACACCATATATTTT,CASSRPGTNSGNTIYF
NA,TRBD1,TRBJ2-7,TRBV27,TGTGCCAGCAGTTTCCGTCGACAGGGCCACGAGCAGTACTTC,CASSFRRQGHEQYF
NA,NA,TRBJ1-1,TRBV9,TGTGCCAGCAGCGTAGGAGAGGTAAACACTGAAGCTTTCTTT,CASSVGEVNTEAFF
NA,NA,TRBJ1-1,TRBV4-1,TGCGCCAGCAGCCAAGTGGCGGGGGCGCACACTGAAGCTTTCTTT,CASSQVAGAHTEAFF
NA,NA,TRBJ1-6,TRBV25-1,TGTGCCAGCAGTGACTCCGGGACACCCGATTCACCCCTCCACTTT,CASSDSGTPDSPLHF
NA,NA,TRBJ1-4,TRBV24-1,TGTGCCACCAGTGACGTCAGGGAGGAAGATAATGAAAAACTGTTTTTT,CATSDVREEDNEKLFF
NA,TRBD1,TRBJ1-5,TRBV5-6,TGTGCCAGCAGTTCCGGGACAGGGGTCGGCAATCAGCCCCAGCATTTT,CASSSGTGVGNQPQHF
NA,NA,TRBJ1-5,TRBV19,TGTGCCAGTAGTATAGGACAGATCCACGGGCCCCAGCATTTT,CASSIGQIHGPQHF
NA,NA,TRBJ1-2,TRBV5-6,TGTGCCAGCAGTTTCGACAGCCGCTATGGCTACACCTTC,CASSFDSRYGYTF
NA,TRBD1,TRBJ1-2,TRBV6-1,TGTGCCAGCAGTGAGCCGGGACAGGGGGGCTATGGCTACACCTTC,CASSEPGQGGYGYTF
NA,TRBD1,TRBJ2-7,TRBV11-3,TGTGCCAGCAGCCTCGCGACAGGGACACTCTACGAGCAGTACTTC,CASSLATGTLYEQYF
NA,NA,TRBJ1-1,TRBV2,TGTGCCAGCAGTAAACGGGGGGACACTGAAGCTTTCTTT,CASSKRGDTEAFF
once,NA,TRBJ1-3,TRBV7-9,TGTGCCAGCAGCCCCCCGGGACTGCCTTCTGGAAACACCATATATTTT,CASSPPGLPSGNTIYF
NA,NA,TRBJ1-4,TRBV2,TGTGCCAGCAGTGAGAGGGCCCGCGGAGAAAAACTGTTTTTT,CASSERARGEKLFF
NA,NA,TRBJ1-1,TRBV11-2,TGTGCCAGCAGCTTTAGGGGGAACACTGAAGCTTTCTTT,CASSFRGNTEAFF
NA,NA,TRBJ1-1,TRBV10-2,TGCGCCAGCAGCCCCCGTGAGAAAGAAGCTTTCTTT,CASSPREKEAFF
NA,NA,TRBJ1-1,TRBV30,TGTGCCTGGAGTGGGGGCCCTACTGAAGCTTTCTTT,CAWSGGPTEAFF
NA,NA,TRBJ2-3,TRBV3-1/TRBV3-2,TGTGCCAGCAGCCCGTTGTACTGGACAATGGGAACAGATACGCAGTATTTT,CASSPLYWTMGTDTQYF
NA,TRBD1,TRBJ2-6,TRBV5-5,TGTGCCAGCAGCCCTGTCCCGGGACAGGGGAGCGGGGCCAACGTCCTGACTTTC,CASSPVPGQGSGANVLTF
NA,TRBD1,TRBJ2-5,TRBV5-1,TGCGCCAGCAGCCCGGGACAGGGGAAGACCCAGTACTTC,CASSPGQGKTQYF
NA,TRBD1,TRBJ1-5,TRBV24-1,TGTGCCACCAGTGATCCGACAGGGGGCGATCAGCCCCAGCATTTT,CATSDPTGGDQPQHF
NA,NA,TRBJ1-5,TRBV5-6,TGTGCCAGCAGCTTGGGAGGGTTCAATCAGCCCCAGCATTTT,CASSLGGFNQPQHF
NA,TRBD2,TRBJ2-5,TRBV29-1,TGCAGCGTTGACCCACCCGGCGGGGGGTTAGAGACCCAGTACTTC,CSVDPPGGGLETQYF
few,NA,TRBJ1-2,TRBV5-1,TGCGCCAGCAGCTTGAACCCAGACTATGGCTACACCTTC,CASSLNPDYGYTF
NA,NA,TRBJ1-3,TRBV7-2,TGTGCCAGCAGCCCCGGGATCGCCGAGAACACCATATATTTT,CASSPGIAENTIYF
NA,NA,TRBJ1-2,TRBV7-2,TGTGCCAGCAGCATCCAAGACATCCCTAACTATGGCTACACCTTC,CASSIQDIPNYGYTF
NA,NA,TRBJ2-7,TRBV9,TGTGCCAGCAGCGCTAACTCCTACGAGCAGTACTTC,CASSANSYEQYF